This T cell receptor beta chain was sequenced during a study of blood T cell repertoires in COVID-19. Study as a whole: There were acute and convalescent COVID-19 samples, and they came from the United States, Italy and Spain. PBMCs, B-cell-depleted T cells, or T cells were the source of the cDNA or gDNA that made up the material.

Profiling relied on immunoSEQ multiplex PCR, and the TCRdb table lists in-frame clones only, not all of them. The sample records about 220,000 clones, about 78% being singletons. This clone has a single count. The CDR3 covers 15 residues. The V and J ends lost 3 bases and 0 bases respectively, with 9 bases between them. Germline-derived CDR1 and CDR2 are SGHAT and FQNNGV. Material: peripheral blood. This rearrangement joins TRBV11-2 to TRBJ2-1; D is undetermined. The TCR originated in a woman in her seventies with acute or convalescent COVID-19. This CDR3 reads CASSFWADSYNEQFF. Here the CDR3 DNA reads TGTGCCAGCAGCTTTTGGGCTGACTCCTACAATGAGCAGTTCTTC.